These 8 T cell receptor beta chains were all obtained from the same sample, sequenced in a study of blood T cell repertoires in COVID-19. Repertoires were generated with immunoSEQ multiplex PCR, while TCRdb's copy carries only in-frame clones and drops some. The sample records 130,000 to 150,000 clones, more than 80% being singletons. Input material: peripheral blood. These receptors were taken from a human donor in a cohort sampled during active COVID-19.

This chain joins TRBV6-4 and TRBJ1-1; D uncertain. V dropped 6 bases and J dropped 1 base, with 9 bases sitting between them. The CDR3 runs 13 residues. Germline CDR1 and CDR2: MRHNA and SNTAGT. The CDR3 DNA sequence: TGTGCCAGCAGCTTACAGTCGAACACTGAAGCTTTCTTT. Translation: CASSLQSNTEAFF.

J is TRBJ2-5 and V is TRBV2; 12 nucleotides agree with TRBD2. Losses at the gene ends were 3 bases for V and 4 bases for J; bases not matched to a gene: 15. CDR1 and CDR2 from the germline V gene are SNHLY and FYNNEI. The CDR3 runs to 19 residues. The CDR3 loop is CASSDKGLAGPLAVETQYF. The CDR3 DNA reads TGTGCCAGCAGTGACAAAGGACTAGCGGGACCCTTAGCAGTAGAGACCCAGTACTTC. Variable domain in full (rest from reference TRBV2 and TRBJ2-5): EPEVTQTPSHQVTQMGQEVILRCVPISNHLYFYWYRQILGQKVEFLVSFYNNEISEKSEIFDDQFSVERPDGSNFTLKIRSTKLEDSAMYFCASSDKGLAGPLAVETQYFGPGTRLLVL.

This clone was observed once. The V gene is TRBV18, the J gene TRBJ1-5, with 9 positions matching TRBD1. Germline trimming cut 0 bases from V and 7 bases from J; bases unmatched to any gene: 4. CDR3 length: 15 residues. CDR1 is KGHSH, CDR2 LQKENI, per germline. As DNA, the CDR3 is TGTGCCAGCTCACCACCGGACAGGGGTGGGCAGCCCCAGCATTTT. It yields the protein CASSPPDRGGQPQHF.

The rearrangement joins TRBV12-5 to TRBJ1-1; D possibly corresponds to TRBD1 (5 bases). CDR3 size: 17 residues. Germline CDR1 reads LGHNT; CDR2 reads FRNRAP. The V gene lost 0 bases and the J gene lost 4 bases, with 18 bases spanning the gap. The CDR3 spells CASGLVPGREVGTEAFF. Written as DNA, the CDR3 is TGTGCTAGTGGTTTGGTACCCGGCAGGGAGGTGGGCACTGAAGCTTTCTTT.

This clone was recorded only once. The rearrangement uses TRBV28 and TRBJ2-1; 8 positions match TRBD2. CDR1 is MDHEN, CDR2 SYDVKM, per germline. The CDR3 sequence is 12 residues long. The V and J ends lost 7 bases and 10 bases, in that order; junction bases with no gene match: 6. The DNA of the CDR3 is TGTGCCAGCATCGGGGGGGCTGACGAGCAGTTCTTC. Protein: CASIGGADEQFF.

The V gene is TRBV5-1, the J gene TRBJ2-3, with D tentatively TRBD2 (6 bases). V lost 3 bases and J 3 bases, leaving 20 bases between the germline ends. The CDR3 length is 17 residues. Per germline, CDR1 SGHRS and CDR2 YFSETQ. CDR3 in DNA: TGCGCCAGCAGCTCCCAACGCCCGGGCGGGGTAACAGATACGCAGTATTTT. Its translation is CASSSQRPGGVTDTQYF.

In this sample, this clone turned up once. The chain links TRBV2 to TRBJ1-2; no clear D. The ends were cut back, 8 bases at V and 0 bases at J, with 19 bases in the middle. CDR1 and CDR2 from the germline V gene are SNHLY and FYNNEI. The CDR3 runs 16 residues. The CDR3 DNA is TGTGCCAGCTCCAAGGAGGGCGCCGGGGCTAACTATGGCTACACCTTC. The encoded protein is CASSKEGAGANYGYTF.

The chain combines TRBV7-2 with TRBJ2-1, with 9 bases aligning to TRBD1. V lost 0 bases and J lost 13; bases outside the gene matches: 7. Germline V gene lookup returns CDR1 SGHTA and CDR2 FQGNSA. CDR3 length: 14 amino acids. CDR3: CASSLAARQGEQFF. The CDR3 region has the DNA TGTGCCAGCAGCTTAGCCGCACGACAGGGGGAACAGTTCTTC.